The 5 T cell receptor beta chains below all came from one sample that was sequenced in a study of T cell responses to AZD1222 COVID-19 vaccine. Profiling relied on immunoSEQ multiplex PCR, and the TCRdb table lists in-frame clones only, not all of them. The top ten hold roughly an eighth of the sample, which has 110,000 to 150,000 clones, just under 95% seen once. The sample consisted of peripheral blood, taken after recovery from COVID-19. All receptors derive from an adult who had recovered from COVID-19.

The chain carries TRBV13 and TRBJ2-7, with 10 bases that match TRBD2. J lost 6 bases, V lost 2 bases, and 4 bases had no gene match. The germline CDR1 and CDR2 sequences are PRHDT and FYEKMQ (reference sequence). CDR3 length: 14 amino acids. CDR3 DNA sequence: TGTGCCAGCAGCTTAAGCGGGAGGGTGGGCGAGCAGTACTTC. Residues: CASSLSGRVGEQYF.

The chain carries TRBV7-6 and TRBJ2-1; 11 bases fit TRBD2. The junction had 6 bases not matched to a gene; V was cut back by 5 bases and J by 3 bases. This CDR3 is 16 amino acids long. Looked up from germline, CDR1 is SGHVS and CDR2 is FNYEAQ. The chain's CDR3 is CASSEIAGGGYNEQFF. CDR3 nucleotides: TGTGCCAGCAGCGAAATAGCGGGAGGGGGCTACAATGAGCAGTTCTTC.

This sequence joins TRBV28 and TRBJ2-5; 12 bases are a match to TRBD2. The CDR3 covers 15 residues. The V gene's germline CDR1 is MDHEN and CDR2 SYDVKM. V shed 3 bases, J shed 3 bases, and the junction held 2 bases outside the gene matches. Here the CDR3 reads CASSFRLAGEETQYF. The DNA of the CDR3 is TGTGCCAGCAGTTTTAGACTAGCGGGAGAAGAGACCCAGTACTTC.

The chain has TRBV7-9 and TRBJ1-2; D perhaps matches TRBD1 (5 bases). Trimming stripped 5 bases from V and 10 bases from J, with 14 bases between. The CDR3 contains 12 residues. CDR1 and CDR2 (germline): SEHNR, FQNEAQ (reference sequence). The CDR3 loop reads CASSAGGRAYTF. The CDR3, as DNA: TGTGCCAGCAGCGCAGGTGGCAGGGCCTACACCTTC.

V and J are TRBV5-1 and TRBJ2-1, with 11 bases lining up with TRBD2. This CDR3 comprises 17 residues. The germline CDR1 and CDR2 sequences are SGHRS and YFSETQ. The ends lost 0 bases at V and 5 bases at J; junction bases unmatched: 7. For the CDR3, the DNA is TGCGCCAGCAGCTTGGGACTAGCGGGGCAAGGGCACAATGAGCAGTTCTTC. Translation gives CASSLGLAGQGHNEQFF.